This TCR beta chain was captured by sequencing in a study of tumor-infiltrating lymphocytes in primary liver carcinoma (TCRdb year 2017). Regarding the complete study: The five patients, three men and two women aged 30 to 69 years, had hepatocellular carcinoma (four) or combined HCC and intrahepatic cholangiocarcinoma (one). The tumors of the five patients were staged as T1-T3 N0M0, with maximum diameters ranging from roughly 4.2 to 10 cm. Each sample produced about 3.65 to 8 million productive TCRbeta reads, and read depth showed no significant difference between tissue types. TCRbeta repertoire sequencing, expression microarrays and whole-exome sequencing were combined in the study across five regions of each liver tumor, with adjacent normal tissue and blood also included. A total of 35 or so specimens from 5 patients went through TCRbeta repertoire sequencing, namely 25 tumor regions, 5 adjacent noncancerous liver tissues and 5 peripheral blood samples. Reproducibility between technical replicate repertoires was high, with correlation coefficients above 0.95 and mean shared-clone rates about 0.91. The research as a whole found: Compared with blood, tumors had a significantly larger share of the repertoire taken up by the top 250 clones (p = 0.039). Repertoire overlap was found to be higher between tumor regions (mean roughly 36%) than between tumor-adjacent (around 17%) or tumor-blood (around 15%) pairs, consistent with antigen-driven expansion. Only a few patients were included in the study, and the authors note that the findings should be validated in a larger study. Comparison of CD4+ and CD8+ T cell repertoires was precluded by the use of bulk unsorted samples. Because only the TCR beta chain was sequenced and unpaired alpha chains were not captured, true repertoire diversity is likely underestimated.

A constant-region primer and ProtoScript II reverse transcriptase were used to reverse-transcribe TCRbeta-specific cDNA from about 0.55 ug total RNA. Construction of the TCRbeta libraries relied on three nested rounds of multiplex PCR, following a slightly modified ARM-PCR procedure. Multiplex TRBV1-TRBV30 forward primers and a Cbeta reverse primer were used in the first two PCR rounds, each of which was run for 10 cycles. A final 25-cycle PCR with Deep VentR polymerase added sample barcodes and Illumina adapters. Before sequencing, amplicons of 200-500 bp were gel-purified using a QIAquick gel extraction kit. TCRbeta amplicons were sequenced on an Illumina HiSeq 2500 with 250-bp paired-end reads. The study's processing was this. Quality trimming of reads was performed with Trimmomatic v0.33, and paired reads were merged with FLASH v1.2.11 so that full CDR3 sequences could be recovered. V, D and J germline segments were assigned to the rearranged TCRbeta sequences using MiGEC v1.2.1b. Clonotype statistics, along with Shannon-Wiener diversity indices, were calculated using VDJtools v1.0.0. Except for diversity analysis, only each sample's 250 most abundant clonotypes were used in subsequent analyses to reduce sampling bias. TCRdb reran the public reads through fastp at Q25 and MiXCR, keeping productive beta chains. Duplicate CDR3 protein sequences are folded into a single record with the most common DNA and genes. The V and J calls come from TCRdb's annotation, not from the publication. The sample includes around 35,000 distinct CDR3 sequences, with more than 70% observed a single time. Around 40% of the sample is in the top ten clones.

Without any cell sorting, total RNA and DNA were extracted together from about 20-30 mg of bulk tissue using the AllPrep DNA/RNA mini kit. Surgical resection was performed in China between November 2015 and March 2016 on about five patients with histopathologically diagnosed primary liver carcinoma. At the time of sampling, the patients were treatment-naive and had chronic HBV infection. Each fresh piece of tumor and adjacent tissue was cut in two, with one half stored in RNAlater at -80 degrees C and the other half sent for histology. The sample holds many counts of this clonotype. Its cognate antigen has yet to be identified. No qualities accompany the bases; no much larger clone lies one base away. Including the terminal cysteine and phenylalanine, the CDR3 comprises 18 residues. Only the CDR3 portion is preserved as DNA: 54 bases, with reading frame beginning at the first base. The germline V gene gives CDR1 as SGHTA and CDR2 as FQGTGA. At the junction V is shortened by 1 base and J by 3 bases; bases outside the gene matches: 7.

Sequencing input: tumor-adjacent normal liver tissue. The receptor chain draws on TRBV7-3 and TRBJ2-2, with 11 middle bases fitting TRBD2. The sequence derives from a man between 40 and 49 years old with primary liver carcinoma and hepatitis B virus infection. DNA sequence: TGTGCCAGCAGCTTAAGACCCCCGGGACTAGCGGACACCGGGGAGCTGTTTTTT. This is translated as CASSLRPPGLADTGELFF.